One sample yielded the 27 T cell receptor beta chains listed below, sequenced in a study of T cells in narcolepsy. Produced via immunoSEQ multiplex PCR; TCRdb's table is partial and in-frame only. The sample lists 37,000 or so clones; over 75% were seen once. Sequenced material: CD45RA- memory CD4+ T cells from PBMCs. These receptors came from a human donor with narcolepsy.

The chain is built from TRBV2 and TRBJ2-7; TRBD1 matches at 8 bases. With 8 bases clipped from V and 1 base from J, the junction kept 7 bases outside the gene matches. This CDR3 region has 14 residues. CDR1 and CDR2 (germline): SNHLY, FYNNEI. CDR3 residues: CASLGQGISYEQYF. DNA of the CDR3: TGTGCCAGCCTAGGACAGGGTATATCCTACGAGCAGTACTTC.

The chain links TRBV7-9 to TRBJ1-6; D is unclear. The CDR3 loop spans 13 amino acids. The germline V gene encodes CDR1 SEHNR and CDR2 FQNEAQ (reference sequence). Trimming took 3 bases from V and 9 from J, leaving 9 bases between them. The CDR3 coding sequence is TGTGCCAGCAGCTTGGATCCGCGTTCACCCCTCCACTTT. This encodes CASSLDPRSPLHF.

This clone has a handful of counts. CDR3 protein: CASSLWAGGELFF. The CDR3 DNA follows: TGTGCCAGCAGCTTATGGGCGGGCGGGGAGCTGTTTTTT. The chain couples TRBV11-2 to TRBJ2-2; D possibly corresponds to TRBD2 (5 bases). Germline V gives CDR1 SGHAT, CDR2 FQNNGV. This CDR3 contains 13 residues. Trimming shortened V by 2 bases and J by 7 bases, and 8 bases separated the two germline ends. Looking up the rest from reference TRBV11-2 and TRBJ2-2 gives the full variable domain: EAGVAQSPRYKIIEKRQSVAFWCNPISGHATLYWYQQILGQGPKLLIQFQNNGVVDDSQLPKDRFSAERLKGVDSTLKIQPAKLEDSAVYLCASSLWAGGELFFGEGSRLTVL.

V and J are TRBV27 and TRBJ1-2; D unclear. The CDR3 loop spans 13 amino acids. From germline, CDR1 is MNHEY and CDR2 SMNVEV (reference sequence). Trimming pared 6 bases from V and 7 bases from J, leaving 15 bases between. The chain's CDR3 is CASRYGSEAGYTF. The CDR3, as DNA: TGTGCCAGCAGATACGGATCGGAGGCTGGCTACACCTTC.

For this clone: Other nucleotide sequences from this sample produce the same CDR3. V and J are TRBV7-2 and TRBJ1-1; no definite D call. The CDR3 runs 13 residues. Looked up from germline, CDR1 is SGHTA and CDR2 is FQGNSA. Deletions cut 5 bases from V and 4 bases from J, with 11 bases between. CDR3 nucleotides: TGTGCCAGCAGCGTAACAAGAGGCACTGAAGCTTTCTTT. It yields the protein CASSVTRGTEAFF. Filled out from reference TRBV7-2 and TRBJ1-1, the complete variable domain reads GAGVSQSPSNKVTEKGKDVELRCDPISGHTALYWYRQSLGQGLEFLIYFQGNSAPDKSGLPSDRFSAERTGGSVSTLTIQRTQQEDSAVYLCASSVTRGTEAFFGQGTRLTVV.

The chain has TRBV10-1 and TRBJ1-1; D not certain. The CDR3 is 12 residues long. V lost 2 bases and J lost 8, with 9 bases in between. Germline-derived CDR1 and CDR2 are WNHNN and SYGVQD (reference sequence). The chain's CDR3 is CASSENGGEAFF. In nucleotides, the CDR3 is TGCGCCAGCAGTGAGAATGGAGGGGAAGCTTTCTTT.

The CDR3, as DNA: TGTGCCAGCAGCTTGGCGCAGGGTGGCGAGCAGTACTTC. Protein product: CASSLAQGGEQYF. This chain uses TRBV5-4 with TRBJ2-5; TRBD1 is a possible D gene (5 bases). The assigned J gene may be wrong: the sequence end matches TRBJ2-7 better. CDR1 and CDR2 from the germline V gene are SGHNT and YYREEE (reference sequence). The CDR3 covers 13 residues.

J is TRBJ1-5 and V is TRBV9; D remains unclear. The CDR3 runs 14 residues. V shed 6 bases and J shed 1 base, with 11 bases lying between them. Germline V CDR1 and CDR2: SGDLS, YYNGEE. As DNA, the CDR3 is TGTGCCAGCAACCAAAAAGGGAGCAATCAGCCCCAGCATTTT. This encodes CASNQKGSNQPQHF.

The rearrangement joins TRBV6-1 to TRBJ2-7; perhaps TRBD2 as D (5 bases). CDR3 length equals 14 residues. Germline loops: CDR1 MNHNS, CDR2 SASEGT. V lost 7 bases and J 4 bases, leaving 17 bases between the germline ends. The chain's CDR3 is CASTGGAILYEQYF. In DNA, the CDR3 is TGTGCCAGCACCGGAGGAGCTATCCTATACGAGCAGTACTTC.

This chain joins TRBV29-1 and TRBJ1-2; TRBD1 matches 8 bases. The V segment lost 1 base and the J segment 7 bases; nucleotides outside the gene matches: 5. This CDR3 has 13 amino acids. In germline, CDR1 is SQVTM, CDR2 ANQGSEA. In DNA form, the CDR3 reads TGCAGCGTTGAAGTCTCAGGGGGCGCTGGCTACACCTTC. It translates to CSVEVSGGAGYTF.

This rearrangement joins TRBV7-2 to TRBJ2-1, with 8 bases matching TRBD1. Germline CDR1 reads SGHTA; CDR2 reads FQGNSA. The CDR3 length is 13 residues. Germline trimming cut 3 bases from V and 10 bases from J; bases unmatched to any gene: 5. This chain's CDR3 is CASSLDRAMEQFF. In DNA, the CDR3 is TGTGCCAGCAGCTTGGACAGGGCGATGGAGCAGTTCTTC.

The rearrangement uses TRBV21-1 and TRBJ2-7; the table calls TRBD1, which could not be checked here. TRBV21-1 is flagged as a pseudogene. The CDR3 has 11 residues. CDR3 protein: CASRPRGEQYF. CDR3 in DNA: TGTGCCAGCAGACCTAGGGGCGAGCAGTACTTC.

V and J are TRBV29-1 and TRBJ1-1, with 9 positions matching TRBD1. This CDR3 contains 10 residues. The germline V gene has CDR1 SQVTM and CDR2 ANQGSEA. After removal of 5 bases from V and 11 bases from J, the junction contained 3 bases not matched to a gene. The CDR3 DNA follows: TGCAGCGTTCCCGGACAGGGGGCTTTCTTT. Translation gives CSVPGQGAFF.

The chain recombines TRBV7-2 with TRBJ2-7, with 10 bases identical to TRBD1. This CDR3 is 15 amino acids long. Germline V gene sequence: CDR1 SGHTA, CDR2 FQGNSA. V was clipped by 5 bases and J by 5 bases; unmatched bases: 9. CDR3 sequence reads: CASSDPGTGANEQYF. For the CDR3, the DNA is TGTGCCAGCAGCGACCCCGGGACAGGGGCCAACGAGCAGTACTTC.

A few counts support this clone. The DNA for the CDR3 is TGCGCCAGCAGCTTGGACGGGACAGACCTTTACGAGCAGTACTTC. Translating it yields CASSLDGTDLYEQYF. The V gene is TRBV5-1, the J gene TRBJ2-7, with 7 bases lining up with TRBD1. The CDR3 covers 15 residues. V lost 0 bases and J lost 4; bases outside the gene matches: 7. Germline CDR1 is SGHRS and CDR2 is YFSETQ.

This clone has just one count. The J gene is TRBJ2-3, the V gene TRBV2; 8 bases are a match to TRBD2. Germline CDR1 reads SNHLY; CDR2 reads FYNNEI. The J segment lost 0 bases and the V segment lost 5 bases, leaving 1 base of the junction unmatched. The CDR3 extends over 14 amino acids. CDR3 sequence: CASSLAGSTDTQYF. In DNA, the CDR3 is TGTGCCAGCAGTTTAGCGGGGAGCACAGATACGCAGTATTTT.

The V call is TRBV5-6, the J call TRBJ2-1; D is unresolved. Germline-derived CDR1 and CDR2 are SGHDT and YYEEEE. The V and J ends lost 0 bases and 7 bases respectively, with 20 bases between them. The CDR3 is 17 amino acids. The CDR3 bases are TGTGCCAGCAGCTTGGTCGAGACCCGGGCCGTCGGGAATGAGCAGTTCTTC. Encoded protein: CASSLVETRAVGNEQFF.

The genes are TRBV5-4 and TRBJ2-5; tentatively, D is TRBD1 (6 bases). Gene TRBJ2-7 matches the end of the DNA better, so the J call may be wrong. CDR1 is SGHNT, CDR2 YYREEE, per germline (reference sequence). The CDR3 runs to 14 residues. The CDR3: CASSLQGGTYEQYF. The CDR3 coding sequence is TGTGCCAGCAGCTTACAGGGTGGAACCTACGAGCAGTACTTC.

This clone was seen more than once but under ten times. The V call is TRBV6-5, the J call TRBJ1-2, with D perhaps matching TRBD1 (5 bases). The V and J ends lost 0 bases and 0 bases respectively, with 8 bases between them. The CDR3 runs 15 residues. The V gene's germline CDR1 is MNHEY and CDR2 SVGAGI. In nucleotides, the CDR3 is TGTGCCAGCAGTTACTCAAGGGGAGCTAACTATGGCTACACCTTC. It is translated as CASSYSRGANYGYTF.

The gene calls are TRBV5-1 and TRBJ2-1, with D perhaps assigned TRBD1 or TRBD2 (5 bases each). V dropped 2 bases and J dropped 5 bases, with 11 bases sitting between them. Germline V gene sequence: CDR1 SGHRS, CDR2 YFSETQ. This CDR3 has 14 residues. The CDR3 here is CASSFRGVDNEQFF. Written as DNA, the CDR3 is TGCGCCAGCAGCTTTCGAGGGGTGGACAATGAGCAGTTCTTC.

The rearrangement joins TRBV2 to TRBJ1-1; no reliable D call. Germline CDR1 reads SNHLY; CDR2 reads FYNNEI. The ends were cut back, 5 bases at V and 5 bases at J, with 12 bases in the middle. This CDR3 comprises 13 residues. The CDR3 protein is CASSILPGTEAFF. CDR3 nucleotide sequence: TGTGCCAGCAGTATCCTCCCGGGGACTGAAGCTTTCTTT. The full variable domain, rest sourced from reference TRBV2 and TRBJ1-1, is EPEVTQTPSHQVTQMGQEVILRCVPISNHLYFYWYRQILGQKVEFLVSFYNNEISEKSEIFDDQFSVERPDGSNFTLKIRSTKLEDSAMYFCASSILPGTEAFFGQGTRLTVV.

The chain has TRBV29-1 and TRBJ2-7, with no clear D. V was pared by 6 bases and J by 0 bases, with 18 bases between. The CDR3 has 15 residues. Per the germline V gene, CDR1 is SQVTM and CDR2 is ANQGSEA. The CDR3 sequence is CSVTLSTRSSYEQYF. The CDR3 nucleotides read TGCAGCGTAACGCTGTCAACGCGGAGCTCCTACGAGCAGTACTTC.

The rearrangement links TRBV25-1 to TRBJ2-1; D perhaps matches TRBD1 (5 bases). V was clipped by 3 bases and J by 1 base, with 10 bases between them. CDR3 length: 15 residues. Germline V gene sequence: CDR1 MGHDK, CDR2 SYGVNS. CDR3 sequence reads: CASSEGRGSYNEQFF. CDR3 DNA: TGTGCCAGCAGTGAGGGTAGGGGTTCCTACAATGAGCAGTTCTTC.

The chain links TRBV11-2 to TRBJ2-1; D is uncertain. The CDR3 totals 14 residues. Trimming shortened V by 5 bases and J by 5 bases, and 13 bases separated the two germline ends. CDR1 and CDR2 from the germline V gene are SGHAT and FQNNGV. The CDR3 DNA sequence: TGTGCCAGCAGCCTCCAATTTGGGGACAATGAGCAGTTCTTC. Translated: CASSLQFGDNEQFF.

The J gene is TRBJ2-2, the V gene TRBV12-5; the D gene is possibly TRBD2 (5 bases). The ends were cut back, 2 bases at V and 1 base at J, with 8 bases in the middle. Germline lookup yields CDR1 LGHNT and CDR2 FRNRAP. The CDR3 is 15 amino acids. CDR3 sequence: CASGLSAGNTGELFF. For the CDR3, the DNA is TGTGCTAGTGGTTTGTCGGCGGGGAACACCGGGGAGCTGTTTTTT.

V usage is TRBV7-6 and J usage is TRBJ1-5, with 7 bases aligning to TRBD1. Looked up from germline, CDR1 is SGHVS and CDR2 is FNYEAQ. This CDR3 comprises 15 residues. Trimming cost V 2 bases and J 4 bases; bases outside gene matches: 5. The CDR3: CASSLTSGGNQPQHF. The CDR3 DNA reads TGTGCCAGCAGCTTAACGTCAGGGGGGAATCAGCCCCAGCATTTT.

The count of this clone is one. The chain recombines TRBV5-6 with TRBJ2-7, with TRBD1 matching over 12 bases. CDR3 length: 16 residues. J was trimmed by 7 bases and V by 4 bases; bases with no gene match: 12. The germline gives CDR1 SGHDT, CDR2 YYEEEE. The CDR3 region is CASSRNPGQGAEEQYF. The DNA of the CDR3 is TGTGCCAGCAGCCGAAATCCGGGACAGGGGGCGGAGGAGCAGTACTTC.